The sequence of this T cell receptor beta chain was determined in a study of cytomegalovirus exposure and HLA in healthy donors. This clone was seen just once. The table came from immunoSEQ multiplex PCR; TCRdb's copy has only in-frame clones and leaves some out. The sample yields about 88,000 clones, 84% seen once. The germline CDR1 and CDR2 sequences are SGHAT and FQNNGV. Unmatched junction bases numbered 3, after V lost 1 base and J lost 8 bases. This CDR3 region has 14 residues. The sample consisted of PBMCs. The receptor was derived from a woman aged 18-35 years in good health and CMV-seropositive. This chain links TRBV11-2 with TRBJ1-4, with TRBD1 matching 8 bases. The CDR3 here is CASSLAWDREKLFF. DNA for the CDR3: TGTGCCAGCAGCTTAGCCTGGGACAGGGAAAAACTGTTTTTT.